This TCR beta chain was captured by sequencing in a study of shared clonotypes between healthy human individuals. V was pared by 9 bases and J by 3 bases, with 10 bases of the junction left unmatched. The CDR3 is 14 amino acids. Looked up from germline, CDR1 is SGDLS and CDR2 is YYNGEE. Method: immunoSEQ multiplex PCR; TCRdb's copy keeps in-frame clones and lacks some. The table shows about 2.4 million clones, with over 85% occurring only once. V and J are TRBV9 and TRBJ2-3; the match to TRBD2 covers 7 bases. Sequencing was carried out using naive CD4+ T cells sorted from blood. Regarding subset: CD45RA+ positively selected. The receptor comes from a man in his late teens or twenties in good health. The CDR3 DNA reads TGTGCCACCCAGGCGGGAGAGGGAACAGATACGCAGTATTTT. Its protein product is CATQAGEGTDTQYF.